The rows below give T cell receptor beta chains drawn from one sample of a study of blood T cells in healthy people across ages. TCRdb itself ran the 5' RACE reads through MiXCR, one entry per CDR3 protein. The sample includes approximately 820,000 distinct CDR3 sequences, around two fifths of them seen just once. What was sequenced was blood. The receptors originated from a man aged 55 to 70 in good health. Each CDR3 is given with its conserved first and last residue. A D gene is named only where the DNA matches it firmly. Only some rows state a clone size, as once, few, many or a class for expanded clones.

j_gene | v_gene | abundance | d_gene | CDR3aa | CDR3nt
TRBJ2-7 | TRBV6-1 | NA | NA | CASRDTAYEQYF | TGTGCCAGCCGGGACACCGCCTACGAGCAGTACTTC
TRBJ2-1 | TRBV7-2 | NA | NA | CASSLQSPPSEQFF | TGTGCCAGCAGCTTACAATCCCCCCCCAGTGAGCAGTTCTTC
TRBJ2-1 | TRBV27 | NA | NA | CASSFAGLDEQFF | TGTGCCAGCAGTTTTGCGGGGCTCGATGAGCAGTTCTTC
TRBJ2-1 | TRBV20-1 | few | NA | CSARDYQGGGYNEQFF | TGCAGTGCTAGAGATTACCAAGGAGGGGGGTACAATGAGCAGTTCTTC
TRBJ2-6 | TRBV5-1 | once | TRBD2 | CASSLEASGRAGANVLTF | TGCGCCAGCAGCTTGGAGGCTAGCGGGAGAGCTGGGGCCAACGTCCTGACTTTC
TRBJ2-4 | TRBV6-5 | NA | NA | CASSRDVAKNIQYF | TGTGCCAGCAGTAGGGACGTGGCCAAAAACATTCAGTACTTC
TRBJ2-7 | TRBV21-1 | NA | NA | CASSNDGDGGSYEQYF | TGTGCCAGCAGCAATGATGGGGACGGAGGCTCCTACGAGCAGTACTTC
TRBJ2-7 | TRBV7-9 | NA | TRBD2 | CASSPPAGTRAYEQYF | TGTGCCAGCAGCCCCCCGGCCGGGACTAGGGCCTACGAGCAGTACTTC
TRBJ2-7 | TRBV9 | many | TRBD1 | CASILPGQGYEQYF | TGTGCCAGCATCCTACCGGGACAGGGTTACGAGCAGTACTTC
TRBJ2-7 | TRBV6-1 | many | NA | CASSVTGYEQYF | TGTGCCAGCAGCGTGACAGGATACGAGCAGTACTTC
TRBJ2-1 | TRBV7-9 | NA | NA | CASSLAALSNEQFF | TGTGCCAGCAGCTTAGCGGCGTTATCCAATGAGCAGTTCTTC
TRBJ2-7 | TRBV6-1 | NA | NA | CASSEGRLSSYEQYF | TGTGCCAGCAGTGAGGGCCGTTTGAGCTCCTACGAGCAGTACTTC
TRBJ2-3 | TRBV7-9 | few | NA | CASSLGATGMSSTDTQYF | TGTGCCAGCAGCTTAGGAGCTACAGGAATGTCTAGCACAGATACGCAGTATTTT
TRBJ2-2 | TRBV12-3/TRBV12-4 | NA | NA | CASSPGFAGELFF | TGTGCCAGCAGCCCGGGGTTCGCCGGGGAGCTGTTTTTT
TRBJ2-7 | TRBV6-6 | few | NA | CASSYSPDAYEQYF | TGTGCCAGCAGTTACTCGCCGGATGCCTACGAGCAGTACTTC
TRBJ2-1 | TRBV5-6 | NA | NA | CASMWRNEQFF | TGTGCCAGCATGTGGAGGAATGAGCAGTTCTTC
TRBJ1-1 | TRBV21-1 | NA | NA | CASSKKWEGRGDNTEAFF | TGTGCCAGCAGCAAAAAGTGGGAGGGGAGGGGGGATAACACTGAAGCTTTCTTT
TRBJ2-7 | TRBV28 | NA | TRBD1 | CASSLGTRGRGSYEQYF | TGTGCCAGCAGTTTAGGAACCAGGGGGCGCGGATCCTACGAGCAGTACTTC
TRBJ2-1 | TRBV7-2 | NA | NA | CAGSFRAEPLSEQFF | TGTGCCGGCAGCTTCAGGGCCGAGCCCCTCAGTGAGCAGTTCTTC
TRBJ1-1 | TRBV4-3 | NA | NA | CASSPGSGYTEAFF | TGCGCCAGCAGCCCAGGGAGTGGGTACACTGAAGCTTTCTTT
TRBJ2-1 | TRBV3-1 | NA | TRBD1 | CAGSQDQDRDDEQFF | TGTGCCGGCAGCCAAGATCAGGACAGGGACGATGAGCAGTTCTTC
TRBJ2-1 | TRBV7-2 | NA | NA | CASSLSGASSNGQFF | TGTGCCAGCAGCTTAAGTGGTGCCTCTTCAAATGGGCAGTTCTTC
TRBJ2-4 | TRBV11-2 | NA | NA | CASSLVGAISLENIQYF | TGTGCCAGCAGCTTAGTCGGAGCGATTTCCTTGGAAAACATTCAGTACTTC
TRBJ2-7 | TRBV6-4 | NA | NA | CASSDSSGSFNEQYF | TGTGCCAGCAGTGACTCCAGTGGCAGTTTCAATGAGCAGTACTTC
TRBJ1-1 | TRBV6-6 | NA | NA | CASSYSSERGAFF | TGTGCCAGCAGTTACTCGTCGGAACGGGGAGCTTTCTTT
TRBJ2-7 | TRBV4-1 | NA | TRBD2 | CASSLRDGGDEQYF | TGCGCCAGCAGCCTTCGGGACGGGGGGGACGAGCAGTACTTC
TRBJ2-5 | TRBV20-1 | NA | TRBD2 | CSASGGDQETQYF | TGCAGTGCTAGCGGGGGGGACCAAGAGACCCAGTACTTC
TRBJ2-1 | TRBV28 | NA | TRBD1 | CASSLVWTGSNYNEQFF | TGTGCCAGCAGTTTGGTTTGGACAGGTTCAAACTACAATGAGCAGTTCTTC
TRBJ2-3 | TRBV7-8 | NA | TRBD1 | CASSLGGTESTDTQYF | TGTGCCAGCAGCTTAGGGGGGACAGAGAGCACAGATACGCAGTATTTT
TRBJ2-6 | TRBV4-2 | NA | TRBD1 | CASSQDPPGQGRSGANVLTF | TGTGCCAGCAGCCAAGACCCCCCGGGACAGGGGAGGTCTGGGGCCAACGTCCTGACTTTC
TRBJ2-7 | TRBV7-2 | many | TRBD1 | CASSPRHTGGEQYF | TGTGCCAGCAGCCCCCGGCACACAGGGGGAGAGCAGTACTTC
TRBJ2-1 | TRBV6-1 | NA | TRBD2 | CASGGTSGGLTYNEQFF | TGTGCCAGCGGAGGGACTAGCGGGGGTCTCACCTACAATGAGCAGTTCTTC
TRBJ2-5 | TRBV5-1 | NA | NA | CASSLVPAGEETQYF | TGCGCCAGCAGCTTGGTTCCAGCCGGAGAAGAGACCCAGTACTTC
TRBJ2-1 | TRBV20-1 | few | TRBD2 | CSARDSFSGDYNEQFF | TGCAGTGCTAGAGATTCATTTAGCGGGGACTACAATGAGCAGTTCTTC
TRBJ2-7 | TRBV20-1 | once | NA | CSAKNQDSSYEQYF | TGCAGTGCTAAGAACCAGGACTCTTCCTACGAGCAGTACTTC
TRBJ2-1 | TRBV2 | few | NA | CASSVGQSYNEQFF | TGTGCCAGCAGTGTTGGGCAATCCTACAATGAGCAGTTCTTC
TRBJ2-5 | TRBV20-1 | NA | TRBD2 | CSAGEGYGGRDETQYF | TGCAGTGCAGGGGAGGGGTACGGCGGGAGGGATGAGACCCAGTACTTC
TRBJ2-5 | TRBV7-2 | few | NA | CASSPGTQGTQYF | TGTGCCAGCAGCCCGGGGACCCAAGGGACCCAGTACTTC
TRBJ2-1 | TRBV11-2 | NA | TRBD2 | CASSFGGGPLYEQFF | TGTGCCAGCAGCTTCGGGGGGGGCCCATTATATGAGCAGTTCTTC
TRBJ2-7 | TRBV11-3 | NA | NA | CASSLEGRVGNEQYF | TGTGCCAGCAGCTTAGAGGGGCGCGTGGGGAACGAGCAGTACTTC
TRBJ2-5 | TRBV7-8 | NA | TRBD2 | CASSSGLAGVGETQYF | TGTGCCAGCAGTAGCGGACTAGCGGGGGTGGGAGAGACCCAGTACTTC
TRBJ2-7 | TRBV7-2 | NA | NA | CASSLAFVSYEQYF | TGTGCCAGCAGCTTAGCATTCGTCTCCTACGAGCAGTACTTC